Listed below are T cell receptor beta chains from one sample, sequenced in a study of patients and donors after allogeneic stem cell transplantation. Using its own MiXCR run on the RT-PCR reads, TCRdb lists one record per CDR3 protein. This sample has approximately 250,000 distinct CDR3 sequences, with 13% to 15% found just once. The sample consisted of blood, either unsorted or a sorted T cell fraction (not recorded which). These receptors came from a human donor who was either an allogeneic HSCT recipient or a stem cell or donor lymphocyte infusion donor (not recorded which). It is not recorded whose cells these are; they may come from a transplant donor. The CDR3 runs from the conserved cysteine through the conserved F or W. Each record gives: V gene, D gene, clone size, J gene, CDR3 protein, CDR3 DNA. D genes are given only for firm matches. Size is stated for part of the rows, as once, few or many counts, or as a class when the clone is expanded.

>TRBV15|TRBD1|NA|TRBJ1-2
CATSRGLQGSLYGYTF
TGTGCCACCAGCAGAGGATTACAGGGGAGCCTCTATGGCTACACCTTC
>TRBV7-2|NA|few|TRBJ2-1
CASSLMSGMEQFF
TGTGCCAGCAGCTTAATGTCGGGGATGGAACAGTTCTTC
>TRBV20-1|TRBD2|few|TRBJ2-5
CSAPKTSDRPETQYF
TGCAGTGCTCCAAAGACTAGCGACCGGCCCGAGACCCAGTACTTC
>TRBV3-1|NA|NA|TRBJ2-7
CASSPTMGTYEQYF
TGTGCCAGCAGCCCCACAATGGGGACCTACGAGCAGTACTTC
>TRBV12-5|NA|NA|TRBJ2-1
CASALGAKHEQFF
TGTGCTAGTGCTTTGGGGGCCAAACATGAGCAGTTCTTC
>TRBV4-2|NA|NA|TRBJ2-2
CASSQVQRSTGELFF
TGTGCCAGCAGCCAAGTTCAGAGGAGCACCGGGGAGCTGTTTTTT
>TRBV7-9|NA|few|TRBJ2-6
CASIHRTGANVLTF
TGTGCCAGCATCCACAGGACCGGGGCCAACGTCCTGACTTTC
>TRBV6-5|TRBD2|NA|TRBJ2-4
CASSSTRTSGVAKNIQYF
TGTGCCAGCAGTTCTACTCGAACTAGCGGGGTAGCCAAAAACATTCAGTACTTC
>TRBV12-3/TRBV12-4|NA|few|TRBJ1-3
CASSATGDSSGNTIYF
TGTGCCAGCAGTGCTACAGGAGATTCCTCTGGAAACACCATATATTTT
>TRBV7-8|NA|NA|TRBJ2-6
CASSPPGRSSGANVLTF
TGTGCCAGCAGCCCCCCGGGACGGAGCTCTGGGGCCAACGTCCTGACTTTC
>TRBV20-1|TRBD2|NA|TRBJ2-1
CSAGGRAINEQFF
TGCAGTGCGGGCGGGAGGGCCATCAATGAGCAGTTCTTC
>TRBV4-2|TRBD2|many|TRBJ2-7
CASSQAPLAGEDEQYF
TGTGCCAGCAGCCAAGCTCCGCTAGCGGGAGAAGACGAGCAGTACTTC
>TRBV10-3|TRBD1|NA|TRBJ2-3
CAITIGQGGTDTQYF
TGTGCCATCACTATAGGACAGGGCGGCACAGATACGCAGTATTTT
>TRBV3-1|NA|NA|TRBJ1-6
CASSQQQYNSPLHF
TGTGCCAGCAGCCAACAGCAGTATAATTCACCCCTCCACTTT
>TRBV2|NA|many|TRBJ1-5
CASTENGQIQPQHF
TGTGCCAGCACCGAGAACGGCCAAATTCAGCCCCAGCATTTT
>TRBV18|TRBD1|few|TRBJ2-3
CASSLDSGTVTDTQYF
TGTGCCAGCTCACTTGATTCCGGGACAGTCACAGATACGCAGTATTTT
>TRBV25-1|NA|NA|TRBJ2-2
CASSENGGTGELFF
TGTGCCAGCAGTGAGAATGGGGGAACCGGGGAGCTGTTTTTT
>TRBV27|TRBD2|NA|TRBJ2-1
CASSLEGGRGYNEQFF
TGTGCCAGCAGTTTAGAGGGCGGGAGAGGGTACAATGAGCAGTTCTTC
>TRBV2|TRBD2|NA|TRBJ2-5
CASSEAPGLAIDRGETQYF
TGTGCCAGCAGTGAAGCGCCAGGACTAGCGATTGATCGAGGGGAGACCCAGTACTTC
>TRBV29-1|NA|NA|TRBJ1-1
CSARETEAFF
TGCAGCGCTAGAGAAACTGAAGCTTTCTTT
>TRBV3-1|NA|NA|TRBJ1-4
CASSQFWGESEKLFF
TGTGCCAGCAGCCAATTCTGGGGGGAAAGTGAAAAACTGTTTTTT
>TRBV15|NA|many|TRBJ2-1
CATSRVNNEQFF
TGTGCCACCAGCAGAGTTAACAATGAGCAGTTCTTC
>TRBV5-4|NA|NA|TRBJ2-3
CASSLATHRTDTQYF
TGTGCCAGCAGCTTGGCGACTCACCGCACAGATACGCAGTATTTT
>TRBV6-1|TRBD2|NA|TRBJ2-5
CASRPGLAGVQETQYF
TGTGCCAGCAGACCTGGACTAGCGGGGGTCCAAGAGACCCAGTACTTC
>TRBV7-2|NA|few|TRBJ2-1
CASSPTRVQWVVF
TGTGCCAGCAGCCCCACCAGGGTTCAATGGGTGGTCTTC
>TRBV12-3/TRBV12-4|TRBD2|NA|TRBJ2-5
CASSDLTGGQETQYF
TGTGCCAGCAGTGACCTAACGGGGGGGCAAGAGACCCAGTACTTC